The 15 T cell receptor beta chains reported below all come from one sample, sequenced in a study of OX40 agonist ivuxolimab in advanced cancers. The data were produced by immunoSEQ multiplex PCR, yet TCRdb's version contains in-frame clones alone and is incomplete. The table lists about 77,000 clones, around 87% of them singletons. Sequenced here: CD4+ or CD8+ T cells sorted from blood, sampled in a trial of the OX40 agonist ivuxolimab. These receptors came from an adult with an advanced solid tumor such as melanoma, head and neck, liver or kidney cancer.

This rearrangement joins TRBV7-2 to TRBJ2-7; 8 nucleotides align to TRBD2. The CDR3 contains 16 residues. V gave up 1 base and J gave up 2 bases; unmatched junction bases: 7. Germline V lookup: CDR1 SGHTA, CDR2 FQGNSA. CDR3 in amino acids: CASSLDLTSATYEQYF. The CDR3, as DNA: TGTGCCAGCAGCTTAGATTTGACTAGCGCTACCTACGAGCAGTACTTC.

This sequence joins TRBV4-3 and TRBJ1-4; D unclear. The CDR3 spans 15 residues. The V gene's germline CDR1 is LGHNA and CDR2 YSLEER. The V end lost 2 bases, the J end lost 1 base, and 8 bases lay between the germline ends. For the CDR3, the DNA is TGCGCCAGCAGCCAAAACGTGGGAACTAATGAAAAACTGTTTTTT. Translated: CASSQNVGTNEKLFF.

The chain joins TRBV5-4 to TRBJ1-2, with 7 bases lining up with TRBD1. After removal of 0 bases from V and 5 bases from J, the junction contained 4 bases not matched to a gene. Germline CDR1 SGHNT, CDR2 YYREEE (reference sequence). This CDR3 region has 14 residues. The CDR3 loop is CASSLVGQAYGYTF. CDR3 sequence (DNA): TGTGCCAGCAGCTTGGTAGGACAGGCTTATGGCTACACCTTC.

The rearrangement links TRBV6-1 to TRBJ1-4; D remains ambiguous. This CDR3 region has 14 residues. Per the germline V gene, CDR1 is MNHNS and CDR2 is SASEGT. V lost 6 bases and J lost 2, with 10 bases in between. The CDR3 DNA reads as TGTGCCAGCAGCCAAGCTGCTACTAATGAAAAACTGTTTTTT. Its translation: CASSQAATNEKLFF.

CDR3 in DNA: TGTGCCAGCAGCCAAGAGGGGACTAGCGGGGTGGGTGAGCAGTTCTTC. Protein product: CASSQEGTSGVGEQFF. The chain recombines TRBV4-2 with TRBJ2-1; 13 nucleotides align to TRBD2. V lost 0 bases to trimming and J lost 9 bases; unmatched junction nucleotides: 5. Germline CDR1 and CDR2: LGHNA and YNFKEQ. This CDR3 comprises 16 residues.

The genes are TRBV6-5 and TRBJ2-7; 9 bases line up with TRBD1. Losses at the gene ends were 7 bases for V and 4 bases for J; bases not matched to a gene: 5. Germline CDR1 is MNHEY and CDR2 is SVGAGI. CDR3 size: 13 residues. The CDR3 nucleotides are TGTGCCAGCAAAGGGACAGGGTTTTACGAGCAGTACTTC. Its translation is CASKGTGFYEQYF.

This clone is categorized as medium-sized. This chain joins TRBV2 and TRBJ1-1; D gene unclear. Between the trimmed V and J ends, which lost 1 base and 5 bases, there was a span of 14 bases. CDR3 size: 15 residues. Germline V CDR1 and CDR2: SNHLY, FYNNEI. CDR3 in amino acids: CASSEGEGGLTEAFF. The DNA of the CDR3 is TGTGCCAGCAGTGAAGGTGAGGGAGGGTTGACTGAAGCTTTCTTT.

The V and J genes are TRBV5-6 and TRBJ2-4; a weak D match, TRBD2 (5 bases). Germline lookup yields CDR1 SGHDT and CDR2 YYEEEE. Trimming pared 4 bases from V and 0 bases from J, leaving 20 bases between. The CDR3 sequence is 18 residues long. This chain's CDR3 is CASSPMGVLRVAKNIQYF. CDR3 nucleotides: TGTGCCAGCAGCCCCATGGGCGTTTTGCGGGTAGCCAAAAACATTCAGTACTTC.

The rearrangement uses TRBV5-8 and TRBJ2-7, with D perhaps matching TRBD2 (6 bases). Per germline, CDR1 SGHTS and CDR2 YDEGEE. Between the trimmed V and J ends, which lost 2 bases and 4 bases, there was a span of 13 bases. This CDR3 comprises 14 residues. CDR3: CASSFRGGGYEQYF. The CDR3 nucleotides read TGTGCCAGCAGCTTTCGGGGAGGCGGGTACGAGCAGTACTTC.

This clone is a singleton in its sample. The chain carries TRBV2 and TRBJ2-5; 8 bases are shared with TRBD2. CDR3 length: 13 amino acids. The junction had 7 bases not matched to a gene; V was cut back by 8 bases and J by 5 bases. Germline lookup yields CDR1 SNHLY and CDR2 FYNNEI. DNA for the CDR3: TGTGCCAGCGCAACGGGAGGGAGGGAGACCCAGTACTTC. Amino acids: CASATGGRETQYF.

This chain joins TRBV19 and TRBJ1-5; D may be TRBD1 (5 bases). Germline V CDR1 and CDR2: LNHDA, SQIVND (reference sequence). Trimming took off 3 bases at V and 4 bases at J, with 7 bases between the two ends. The CDR3 consists of 13 residues. The CDR3 is CASSIGANQPQHF. In DNA form, the CDR3 reads TGTGCCAGTAGTATCGGGGCGAATCAGCCCCAGCATTTT. Full variable domain (rest looked up from reference TRBV19 and TRBJ1-5): DGGITQSPKYLFRKEGQNVTLSCEQNLNHDAMYWYRQDPGQGLRLIYYSQIVNDFQKGDIAEGYSVSREKKESFPLTVTSAQKNPTAFYLCASSIGANQPQHFGDGTRLSIL.

This chain uses TRBV4-1 with TRBJ1-5, with 10 bases aligning to TRBD1. The trim removed 0 bases at V and 16 bases at J, leaving 15 bases unmatched. In germline, CDR1 is MGHRA, CDR2 YSYEKL. This CDR3 comprises 16 residues. The CDR3 region has the DNA TGCGCCAGCAGCCAAGACCCCGGACAGGGGGTCACAAAACAACATTTT. It codes for CASSQDPGQGVTKQHF.

The CDR3 is CASSQSLAVQETQYF. The CDR3 DNA sequence: TGCGCCAGCAGCCAATCACTAGCGGTCCAAGAGACCCAGTACTTC. V and J are TRBV4-3 and TRBJ2-5; 8 bases map to TRBD2. The germline CDR1 and CDR2 sequences are LGHNA and YSLEER. This CDR3 contains 15 residues. With 2 bases clipped from V and 1 base from J, the junction kept 3 bases outside the gene matches.

This clone was counted a single time. This CDR3 reads CASSRTSGTIYEQYF. CDR3 bases: TGTGCCAGCAGCCGGACTAGCGGGACGATATACGAGCAGTACTTC. The rearrangement joins TRBV7-9 to TRBJ2-7, with 12 bases fitting TRBD2. The V gene end was trimmed by 5 bases and the J gene end by 4 bases; junction bases not matched to a gene: 6. CDR3 length: 15 residues. Germline V gene data show CDR1 as SEHNR and CDR2 as FQNEAQ (reference sequence).

This chain connects TRBV23-1 to TRBJ2-7; 10 bases map to TRBD1. TRBV23-1 is annotated as an ORF whose role is uncertain. This CDR3 is built from 17 residues. V lost 2 bases, J lost 0 bases, and 7 bases stayed unmatched. CDR3 bases: TGCGCCAGCAGTCAAAATCCCGGACAGGGGGACTCCTACGAGCAGTACTTC. Its translation: CASSQNPGQGDSYEQYF.